The clone carrying this TCR beta chain was counted ten times or more. Its antigen is still unknown. Per the original data handling: Researchers built a distant-metastasis classifier for papillary thyroid cancer that drew on CDR3 differences across clinicopathological groups. TCRdb reanalyzed the PCR reads via MiXCR. These V and J calls derive from TCRdb rather than the authors' analysis. The data contain over 40,000 clones, around 25% of them seen just once; the ten biggest clones take up roughly 3%. Trimming removed 1 base at V and 4 bases at J, with 4 bases between. CDR3 length: 12 amino acids. This specimen belongs to a study of metastatic and nonmetastatic thyroid tumors. Study context: Across blood and tumor or nodule tissue, repertoires from malignant and benign thyroid patients were compared with one another.

Until they underwent thyroid surgery, no patient had received any treatment. The study's findings and limits: Relative to benign nodules, malignant thyroid tumors were reportedly characterized by significantly elevated TCR beta diversity in blood and tumor.

This TCR derives from a male donor with papillary thyroid cancer or a benign thyroid nodule (not recorded which). Some clones in this sample may be carry-over from other donors' samples. Sequenced sample: blood. The V and J genes are TRBV12-3 or TRBV12-4 and TRBJ1-2; no reliable D call. In DNA, the CDR3 is TGTGCCAGCAGTTTAGGTACCTATGGCTACACCTTC. Its translation is CASSLGTYGYTF.